The 12 T cell receptor beta chains below all came from one sample that was sequenced in a study of blood T cell repertoires in COVID-19. TCRdb keeps only in-frame clones here, not all; method: immunoSEQ multiplex PCR. The sample holds around 20,000 clones, 80% to 90% seen once. Sequences were obtained from peripheral blood. The source of these receptors is a human donor in a cohort sampled during active COVID-19.

V usage is TRBV27 and J usage is TRBJ2-5; maybe TRBD2 (5 bases). V lost 2 bases to trimming and J lost 7 bases, with 14 bases between them. This CDR3 is 14 amino acids long. Looked up from germline, CDR1 is MNHEY and CDR2 is SMNVEV (reference sequence). CDR3 nucleotide sequence: TGTGCCAGCAGTTTAGGAACGGGGATGGGGACCCAGTACTTC. This encodes CASSLGTGMGTQYF.

The count of this clone is one. This chain uses TRBV6-2 or TRBV6-3 with TRBJ2-5; 9 bases are a match to TRBD1. CDR1 and CDR2 from the germline V gene are MNHEY and SVGEGT. The length of the CDR3 is 15 residues. The junction had 9 bases not matched to a gene; V was cut back by 5 bases and J by 5 bases. The CDR3: CASSPGTGSFETQYF. CDR3 bases: TGTGCCAGCAGTCCCGGGACAGGGAGCTTCGAGACCCAGTACTTC.

This CDR3 is CASSLVPSHVPQNQPQHF. The DNA for the CDR3 is TGTGCCAGCAGTTTGGTGCCGTCCCATGTCCCTCAGAATCAGCCCCAGCATTTT. The genes are TRBV28 and TRBJ1-5; D unresolved. Germline CDR1 MDHEN, CDR2 SYDVKM. V was cut by 3 bases and J by 4 bases, with 22 bases left in between. The CDR3 sequence is 18 residues long.

The chain uses TRBV28 and TRBJ1-1; TRBD1 matches 8 bases. Germline V gene data show CDR1 as MDHEN and CDR2 as SYDVKM. The CDR3 loop spans 18 amino acids. Germline trimming cut 6 bases from V and 3 bases from J; bases unmatched to any gene: 18. CDR3 in amino acids: CASREPGQVPHWYTEAFF. DNA of the CDR3: TGTGCCAGCAGGGAGCCGGGACAGGTACCCCATTGGTACACTGAAGCTTTCTTT.

The chain has TRBV28 and TRBJ1-3; D uncertain. There are 14 residues in the CDR3. Trimming removed 5 bases from V and 0 bases from J, with 8 bases in between. CDR1 and CDR2 from the germline V gene are MDHEN and SYDVKM. In nucleotides, the CDR3 is TGTGCCAGCAGTCCCACTGACTCTGGAAACACCATATATTTT. Encoded protein: CASSPTDSGNTIYF.

V is TRBV11-2 and J is TRBJ2-1; 13 bases fit TRBD2. The CDR3 spans 15 residues. The V gene end was trimmed by 1 base and the J gene end by 8 bases; junction bases not matched to a gene: 2. CDR1 is SGHAT and CDR2 is FQNNGV in the germline V gene. CDR3 DNA: TGTGCCAGCAGCTTAGGAGGACTAGCGGGAGATGAGCAGTTCTTC. Its translation is CASSLGGLAGDEQFF. Combining the CDR3 with reference TRBV11-2 and TRBJ2-1 gives the whole variable domain EAGVAQSPRYKIIEKRQSVAFWCNPISGHATLYWYQQILGQGPKLLIQFQNNGVVDDSQLPKDRFSAERLKGVDSTLKIQPAKLEDSAVYLCASSLGGLAGDEQFFGPGTRLTVL.

This clone was observed a few times. This chain links TRBV28 with TRBJ1-2, with 10 bases fitting TRBD1. Germline V gene lookup returns CDR1 MDHEN and CDR2 SYDVKM. The CDR3 has 19 residues. V lost 1 base, J lost 5 bases, and 16 bases stayed unmatched. For the CDR3, the DNA is TGTGCCAGCAGTTTATCGGGACAGGGGACGCCGTCTTACTCGTATGGCTACACCTTC. Encoded protein: CASSLSGQGTPSYSYGYTF.

CDR3 DNA: TGTGCCAGCGGTAGCGGGAGGTGGATCACCGGGGAGCTGTTTTTT. Protein product: CASGSGRWITGELFF. V is TRBV7-2 and J is TRBJ2-2; 10 bases align to TRBD2. Germline-derived CDR1 and CDR2 are SGHTA and FQGNSA. V lost 8 bases, J lost 4 bases, and 7 bases stayed unmatched. The CDR3 runs to 15 residues.

The V call is TRBV5-1, the J call TRBJ1-2, with 9 bases aligning to TRBD1. Germline V lookup: CDR1 SGHRS, CDR2 YFSETQ. The trim removed 1 base at V and 4 bases at J, leaving 2 bases unmatched. This CDR3 comprises 14 residues. The CDR3 DNA is TGCGCCAGCAGCTTGAGGACAGGGGCCTATGGCTACACCTTC. Translating gives CASSLRTGAYGYTF.

The V and J genes are TRBV6-4 and TRBJ2-3, with 10 bases fitting TRBD2. Trimming cost V 0 bases and J 6 bases; bases outside gene matches: 3. The germline V gene encodes CDR1 MRHNA and CDR2 SNTAGT. The CDR3 sequence is 15 residues long. Here the CDR3 reads CASSDSSSGSDTQYF. Written as DNA, the CDR3 is TGTGCCAGCAGTGACTCTTCTAGCGGGAGTGATACGCAGTATTTT.

This chain uses TRBV10-3 with TRBJ2-7; 12 bases line up with TRBD1. CDR1 and CDR2 from the germline V gene are ENHRY and SYGVKD. With V trimmed by 10 bases and J by 0 bases, 4 bases remained unmatched. The CDR3 is 14 residues long. The CDR3 protein is CATRGQGASYEQYF. The DNA for the CDR3 is TGTGCCACCAGGGGACAGGGGGCCTCCTACGAGCAGTACTTC.

This rearrangement joins TRBV12-3 or TRBV12-4 to TRBJ1-1; possibly TRBD1 for D (5 bases). This CDR3 has 12 residues. V was shortened by 6 bases and J by 6 bases, with 11 bases between the two germline ends. The CDR3 region is CASSLRDSEAFF. The CDR3 region has the DNA TGTGCCAGCAGCTTAAGGGACTCTGAAGCTTTCTTT.